This is a list of T cell receptor beta chains from one sample in a study of blood T cell repertoires in COVID-19. Sequencing was performed with immunoSEQ multiplex PCR; in TCRdb, only in-frame clones are kept and a portion is missing. The table records almost 50,000 clones, 84% of them present only once. The specimen was peripheral blood. The receptor source for this set is a man aged 50 to 59 with acute or convalescent COVID-19. The CDR3 runs from the conserved cysteine through the conserved F or W. A D gene is named only where the DNA matches it firmly. The size entry is marked missing in some rows and otherwise reads once, few, many or a size class.

TRBJ2-7 TRBV28 once TRBD2 TGTGCCAGCGAGGGACTAGCGGGCTACGAGCAGTACTTC CASEGLAGYEQYF
TRBJ2-7 TRBV6-5 NA NA TGTGCCAGCACCGACCCAGGCGACGAGCAGTACTTC CASTDPGDEQYF
TRBJ2-2 TRBV18 NA TRBD1 TGTGCCAGCTCACCAAGACAGGGGGGCACCGGGGAGCTGTTTTTT CASSPRQGGTGELFF
TRBJ1-2 TRBV2 NA NA TGTGCCAGCAGTGAAACCCAGGGTATCTATGGCTACACCTTC CASSETQGIYGYTF
TRBJ1-1 TRBV3-1/TRBV3-2 NA NA TGTGCCAGCAGCCAAAGAAACAGGGAAACGAACACTGAAGCTTTCTTT CASSQRNRETNTEAFF
TRBJ2-3 TRBV28 NA NA TGTGCCACGAGATCTAGCGCGGGCACAGATACGCAGTATTTT CATRSSAGTDTQYF
TRBJ2-2 TRBV3-1/TRBV3-2 NA NA TGTGCCAGCAGCCAAGTTAGAGAGAACACCGGGGAGCTGTTTTTT CASSQVRENTGELFF
TRBJ2-2 TRBV2 NA NA TGTGCCAGCAAGGTCGACTTCAACACCGGGGAGCTGTTTTTT CASKVDFNTGELFF
TRBJ2-1 TRBV9 few TRBD2 TGTGCCAGCAGCGACAGCGGGAGTGGCTCCTACAATGAGCAGTTCTTC CASSDSGSGSYNEQFF
TRBJ2-3 TRBV19 NA NA TGTGCCAGTAGTATTCCAGCGGTGGGGACAGATACGCAGTATTTT CASSIPAVGTDTQYF
TRBJ2-7 TRBV27 NA TRBD1 TGTGCCAGCAGTTTAACAACGGGACAGATGTCCTACGAGCAGTACTTC CASSLTTGQMSYEQYF
TRBJ2-5 TRBV6-2/TRBV6-3 NA TRBD1 TGTGCCAGCAGCCAGGGAGACAGGGTGCCAGAGACCCAGTACTTC CASSQGDRVPETQYF
TRBJ1-1 TRBV18 NA TRBD1 TGTGCCAGCTCACCTAACAGAGTTTACCAGGGGGCAGGAGCTGAAGCTTTCTTT CASSPNRVYQGAGAEAFF
TRBJ2-3 TRBV5-1 NA TRBD2 TGCGCCAGCAGCTTTGGTGGGCCTAGCGGGGGCACAGATACGCAGTATTTT CASSFGGPSGGTDTQYF
TRBJ1-2 TRBV6-1 NA NA TGTGCCAGCAGTGATTTTATAGGGGCAATTAAGGGGAACTATGGCTACACCTTC CASSDFIGAIKGNYGYTF
TRBJ1-5 TRBV19 NA NA TGTGCCAGTAGTATAAATCTACCTCAGCCCCAGCATTTT CASSINLPQPQHF
TRBJ1-6 TRBV2 few NA TGTGCCAGCAGTGAAGATCGGAATTCACCCCTCCACTTT CASSEDRNSPLHF
TRBJ2-7 TRBV6-5 NA TRBD2 TGTGCCAGCACCGGACTAGCGCGAGGCTACGAGCAGTACTTC CASTGLARGYEQYF
TRBJ2-5 TRBV5-1 NA NA TGCGCCAGCAGCTTGGGAACAGGGAAGGGCAAAGAGACCCAGTACTTC CASSLGTGKGKETQYF
TRBJ2-5 TRBV7-2 NA NA TGTGCCAGCAGCTTAGATACTAGCAGGTTACAGACCCAGTACTTC CASSLDTSRLQTQYF
TRBJ2-5 TRBV18 NA NA TGTGCCAGCTCACCTAACCAAGAGACCCAGTACTTC CASSPNQETQYF
TRBJ1-2 TRBV12-3/TRBV12-4 NA NA TGTGCCAGCAGTCCCGGGACAGGCTACACCTTC CASSPGTGYTF
TRBJ2-7 TRBV2 NA NA TGTGCCAGCAGTTTCTCCTCCTACGAGCAGTACTTC CASSFSSYEQYF
TRBJ1-2 TRBV7-9 NA NA TGTGCCAGCAGCTTAGTAGAAGGGGTCGGCTACACCTTC CASSLVEGVGYTF
TRBJ1-5 TRBV11-2 NA NA TGTGCCAGCCTCCATTGGTTTGGGGGGAGCAATCAGCCCCAGCATTTT CASLHWFGGSNQPQHF
TRBJ1-2 TRBV30 NA TRBD1 TGTGCCTGGAGCCCCGGACAGGGCGGTGGCTACACCTTC CAWSPGQGGGYTF
TRBJ2-1 TRBV14 NA TRBD2 TGTGCCAGCAGCCAAGTGGTGGGACTAGCGGGATCTGAGCAGTTCTTC CASSQVVGLAGSEQFF
TRBJ2-7 TRBV6-5 NA TRBD1 TGTGCCAGCAGGGGCCGGGACAGGGCGATCTACGAGCAGTACTTC CASRGRDRAIYEQYF
TRBJ2-1 TRBV7-2 NA TRBD2 TGTGCCAGCAGCCCCCCACTAGCGGGAGGGGGCAATGAGCAGTTCTTC CASSPPLAGGGNEQFF
TRBJ1-4 TRBV5-1 NA NA TGCGCCAGCAGCTGGACAGCAGCCGATGAAAAACTGTTTTTT CASSWTAADEKLFF
TRBJ2-5 TRBV5-1 NA TRBD1 TGCGCCAGCAGCCCAGGGGGCGGGGAGACCCAGTACTTC CASSPGGGETQYF
TRBJ1-2 TRBV19 NA TRBD1 TGTGCCAGTAGTACTTCCCGGGACAGGGTCAATGGCTACACCTTC CASSTSRDRVNGYTF
TRBJ1-5 TRBV28 NA NA TGTGCCAGCAGAGGTATGGGGGAGGTTCAGCCCCAGCATTTT CASRGMGEVQPQHF
TRBJ1-1 TRBV6-2/TRBV6-3 NA NA TGTGCCAGCAGTTACGCAGGAATGAACACTGAAGCTTTCTTT CASSYAGMNTEAFF
TRBJ2-7 TRBV7-2 NA NA TGTGCCAGCAGCTTAGAAGGCGTGACAGCACTCCACGAGCAGTACTTC CASSLEGVTALHEQYF
TRBJ1-4 TRBV7-2 NA TRBD1 TGTGCCAGCAGCTTAGCGGCGACAGGGGGGGAAAAACTGTTTTTT CASSLAATGGEKLFF
TRBJ2-2 TRBV11-2 NA NA TGTGCCAGCAGCCGCAGGGGTAACACCGGGGAGCTGTTTTTT CASSRRGNTGELFF